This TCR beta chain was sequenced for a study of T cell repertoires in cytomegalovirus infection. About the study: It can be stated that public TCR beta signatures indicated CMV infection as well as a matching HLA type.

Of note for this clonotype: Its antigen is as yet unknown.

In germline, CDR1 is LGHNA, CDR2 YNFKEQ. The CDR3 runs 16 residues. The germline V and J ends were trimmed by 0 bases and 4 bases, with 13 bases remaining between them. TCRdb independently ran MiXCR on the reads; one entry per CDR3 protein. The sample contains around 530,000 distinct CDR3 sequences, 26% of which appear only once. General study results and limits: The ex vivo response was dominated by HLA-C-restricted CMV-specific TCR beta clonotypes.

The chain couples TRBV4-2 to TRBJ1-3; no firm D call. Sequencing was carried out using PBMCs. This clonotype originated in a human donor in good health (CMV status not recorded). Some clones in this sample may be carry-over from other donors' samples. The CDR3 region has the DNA TGTGCCAGCAGCCAAGATACGAGGCCATCAGGAAACACCATATATTTT. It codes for CASSQDTRPSGNTIYF.